This T cell receptor beta chain was captured by sequencing in a study of blood T cell repertoires in COVID-19 (TCRdb year 2020). Turning to the overall study: The collaborator samples originated in the United States, Italy and Spain and spanned the acute and convalescent phases of COVID-19. The material from the prospective study consisted of cDNA or gDNA derived from T cells, B-cell-depleted T cells, or PBMCs. Deeply sampled blood TCRbeta repertoires from subjects exposed to, actively infected with, or recovered from COVID-19 were included in the dataset. The repertoires were made available in a free public database intended to serve as a resource for research on the immune response to SARS-CoV-2. Samples were obtained from the ongoing ImmuneRACE study (first 160 participants) and from roughly 1,300 subjects provided by 6 global collaborators. A de-identified subject ID, COVID-19 status, age in years and sex were almost always included in the sample metadata. Where available, HLA class I and class II types were obtained from metadata supplied by the sample provider rather than from assay-based typing. Study-level results and caveats: Clinical and demographic metadata were provided uncurated, with the amount varying by source and participant.

Note on this clone: Its antigen remains unidentified. Base quality data are lacking; no much larger clone is found one base away.

CDR1 LGHDT and CDR2 YNNKEL are derived from the germline V gene (reference sequence). The CDR3 goes from the cysteine to the phenylalanine over 14 residues. Of the read, only the CDR3 DNA is kept; its 42 bases are in frame from base 1. V has 6 bases trimmed and J has 3 bases trimmed; junction bases matching no gene number 5. Each collaborating institution followed its own protocols to collect whole blood in K2EDTA tubes. For TCRbeta analysis, collaborators shipped samples as frozen whole blood, isolated PBMCs, or DNA extracted from either of those sample types. TCRbeta CDR3 regions were amplified from genomic DNA using the immunoSEQ Assay, a bias-controlled multiplex PCR. The paper's processing steps were these. Within the assay, amplification of reference gene primers was used to estimate how many nucleated cells each sample contained. To quantify the absolute abundance of each unique TCRbeta CDR3 rearrangement, sequence reads were collapsed and filtered. Productive Simpson clonality was computed per sample as the square root of Simpson's diversity index over productive rearrangements. Sourced from immuneACCESS, this table was stored by TCRdb with only in-frame sequences that have V and J called. A share of the clones is absent; for the studies checked, an unresolved V gene accounts for under half, and the remainder has no known explanation. V and J calls plus clone size are reproduced from that table; the DNA served to infer D and trimming. Within this sample are approximately 280,000 clones, with roughly 88% of them counted one time only. 8% to 13% of the sample goes to the ten largest clones.

Material: peripheral blood. The V and J genes are TRBV3-1 (or the pseudogene TRBV3-2) and TRBJ2-7, with TRBD2 matching 10 junction bases. The origin of this receptor is a woman between 65 and 79 years old with acute or convalescent COVID-19. The base sequence is TGTGCCAGCAGACGTAGCGGGGGGCTCTACGAGCAGTACTTC. Its amino acids are CASRRSGGLYEQYF.